The next 14 T cell receptor beta chains were all read from a single sample in a study of blood T cell repertoires in COVID-19 (dated by TCRdb to 2020 to 2022). Libraries were made using the immunoSEQ multiplex PCR assay. The clones in this table, taken by TCRdb from immuneACCESS, are in-frame only. Not every clone is retained; where verified, under half of the shortfall comes from an unresolved V gene, and the cause of the rest is unknown. This sample comprises roughly 160,000 clones, 88% of them detected only once. The top ten clones comprise around 1.9% of the sample. Sequenced sample: peripheral blood. The receptors come from a middle-aged man who had recovered from COVID-19.

The rearrangement joins TRBV27 to TRBJ1-6; TRBD1 might be the D (6 bases). CDR1 is MNHEY, CDR2 SMNVEV, per germline (reference sequence). V was pared by 0 bases and J by 4 bases, with 13 bases between. The CDR3 loop spans 17 amino acids. In DNA, the CDR3 is TGTGCCAGCAGTTTATCCGGGGGGGGCGAATATAATTCACCCCTCCACTTT. It encodes CASSLSGGGEYNSPLHF.

CDR3 residues: CASSPRTGEKLFF. Written as DNA, the CDR3 is TGTGCCAGCAGCCCCCGGACAGGTGAAAAACTGTTTTTT. The rearrangement links TRBV9 to TRBJ1-4, with TRBD1 matching 7 bases. V was clipped by 4 bases and J by 7 bases; unmatched bases: 4. Germline CDR1 SGDLS, CDR2 YYNGEE. This CDR3 is built from 13 residues.

The J gene is TRBJ1-1, the V gene TRBV18; D unclear. CDR3 length: 15 amino acids. The V gene's germline CDR1 is KGHSH and CDR2 LQKENI. Trimming took off 8 bases at V and 3 bases at J, with 19 bases between the two ends. The CDR3 spells CASGRDSFGDTEAFF. For the CDR3, the DNA is TGTGCCAGCGGTCGGGATTCTTTCGGGGACACTGAAGCTTTCTTT.

In nucleotides, the CDR3 is TGTGCCAGCATACTCTTAGGGGGGGAGGTCTACGAGCAGTACTTC. It yields the protein CASILLGGEVYEQYF. The chain has TRBV5-6 and TRBJ2-7; weak D call: TRBD2 (7 bases). Germline assignment: CDR1 SGHDT and CDR2 YYEEEE. CDR3 length equals 15 residues. Trimming shortened V by 6 bases and J by 3 bases, and 19 bases separated the two germline ends. The complete variable domain, with remaining parts taken from reference TRBV5-6 and TRBJ2-7, reads DAGVTQSPTHLIKTRGQQVTLRCSPKSGHDTVSWYQQALGQGPQFIFQYYEEEERQRGNFPDRFSGHQFPNYSSELNVNALLLGDSALYLCASILLGGEVYEQYFGPGTRLTVT.

The gene calls are TRBV7-2 and TRBJ2-5; D perhaps matches TRBD2 (6 bases). Trimming cost V 2 bases and J 7 bases, with 11 bases left between them. The CDR3 length is 13 residues. Germline V gives CDR1 SGHTA, CDR2 FQGNSA. Written as DNA, the CDR3 is TGTGCCAGCAGCTTAAGTCAGGGAGGGACCCAGTACTTC. Protein: CASSLSQGGTQYF.

V gene TRBV19 combines with J gene TRBJ1-1, with 7 bases fitting TRBD1. Unmatched junction bases numbered 10, after V lost 6 bases and J lost 0 bases. Germline CDR1 is LNHDA and CDR2 is SQIVND (reference sequence). The CDR3 has 16 residues. This CDR3 reads CASSTGATILNTEAFF. In DNA, the CDR3 is TGTGCCAGTAGCACAGGGGCGACAATCTTGAACACTGAAGCTTTCTTT.

The J gene is TRBJ1-2, the V gene TRBV4-1, with D perhaps TRBD1 (5 bases). The germline V gene has CDR1 MGHRA and CDR2 YSYEKL. The CDR3 is 17 residues long. V was cut by 4 bases and J by 4 bases, with 22 bases left in between. CDR3 nucleotide sequence: TGCGCCAGCAGCCCTCGGGACTCCAAATCAGGCCTCTATGGCTACACCTTC. It yields the protein CASSPRDSKSGLYGYTF.

This clone was counted a single time. The CDR3 nucleotides are TGTGCCAGCAGCCTGGTTCAAACGGGGAGAGAGACCCAGTACTTC. As protein: CASSLVQTGRETQYF. The chain uses TRBV7-2 and TRBJ2-5; D might be TRBD2 (5 bases). The CDR3 runs to 15 residues. Germline V gene data show CDR1 as SGHTA and CDR2 as FQGNSA. With 5 bases removed from V and 4 bases from J, the gap between germline ends came to 17 bases.

V usage is TRBV6-5 and J usage is TRBJ2-7; 9 positions match TRBD1. The germline V gene has CDR1 MNHEY and CDR2 SVGAGI. CDR3 length: 16 amino acids. The J segment lost 4 bases and the V segment lost 0 bases, leaving 7 bases of the junction unmatched. The CDR3 coding sequence is TGTGCCAGCAGTTACTCGGGGACAGGGATCGCGTACGAGCAGTACTTC. This codes for CASSYSGTGIAYEQYF.

The chain has TRBV9 and TRBJ1-1, with 10 bases fitting TRBD1. Unmatched junction bases numbered 7, after V lost 4 bases and J lost 4 bases. Germline V gives CDR1 SGDLS, CDR2 YYNGEE. The CDR3 is 15 amino acids. CDR3 loop: CASSKRQGAGTEAFF. DNA for the CDR3: TGTGCCAGCAGCAAGAGACAGGGGGCAGGCACTGAAGCTTTCTTT.

This CDR3 is CASGAGTSMNTEAFF. CDR3 coding DNA: TGTGCCAGCGGGGCCGGGACATCGATGAACACTGAAGCTTTCTTT. This chain uses TRBV18 with TRBJ1-1; TRBD1 is a possible D gene (6 bases). CDR1 and CDR2 from the germline V gene are KGHSH and LQKENI. V was clipped by 8 bases and J by 0 bases, with 16 bases between them. The CDR3 is 15 amino acids. Together with reference TRBV18 and TRBJ1-1, the CDR3 gives the full variable domain: NAGVMQNPRHLVRRRGQEARLRCSPMKGHSHVYWYRQLPEEGLKFMVYLQKENIIDESGMPKERFSAEFPKEGPSILRIQQVVRGDSAAYFCASGAGTSMNTEAFFGQGTRLTVV.

The gene calls are TRBV5-1 and TRBJ2-7; possible D gene TRBD1, 5 bases. Germline assignment: CDR1 SGHRS and CDR2 YFSETQ. CDR3 length equals 13 residues. V gave up 3 bases and J gave up 1 base, with 8 bases separating them. The CDR3 loop reads CASSSGHSYEQYF. CDR3 sequence (DNA): TGCGCCAGCAGCTCTGGACATTCCTACGAGCAGTACTTC.

The chain uses TRBV5-4 and TRBJ1-4, with 9 bases aligning to TRBD1. The junction had 10 bases not matched to a gene; V was cut back by 5 bases and J by 5 bases. Germline CDR1 is SGHNT and CDR2 is YYREEE (reference sequence). The CDR3 runs to 16 residues. The CDR3 nucleotides are TGTGCCAGCAGTACTTATATCGGGACAGGGAATGAAAAACTGTTTTTT. It is translated as CASSTYIGTGNEKLFF.

V gene TRBV28 combines with J gene TRBJ2-5, with TRBD1 matching over 10 bases. Germline V gene sequence: CDR1 MDHEN, CDR2 SYDVKM. V trimming: 7 bases; J trimming: 6 bases; junction bases outside the gene matches: 11. The CDR3 has 15 residues. In nucleotides, the CDR3 is TGTGCCAGCACCGACCCGGGGACAGGGGTGAAGACCCAGTACTTC. Protein product: CASTDPGTGVKTQYF.